This paragraph reports one T cell receptor beta chain. Clones were sequenced by immunoSEQ multiplex PCR, and TCRdb holds only the in-frame ones, with some missing. The sample consists of about 94,000 clones, roughly 90% of them appearing once. The V gene end was trimmed by 0 bases and the J gene end by 8 bases; junction bases not matched to a gene: 3. This CDR3 has 13 amino acids. The record originates from a study of T cell responses to AZD1222 COVID-19 vaccine. The source is an adult who received the AZD1222 COVID-19 vaccine. V gene TRBV12-3 or TRBV12-4 combines with J gene TRBJ1-2, with TRBD1 matching over 7 bases. Specimen: peripheral blood, collected 28 days after the second AZD1222 dose. The CDR3 nucleotides read TGTGCCAGCAGTTTAGCGACAGGGATGGGCTACACCTTC. Translated, it gives CASSLATGMGYTF.